This TCR beta chain was captured by sequencing in a study of blood T cell repertoires in COVID-19 (TCRdb year 2020). At the level of the whole study: Samples covering the acute and convalescent phases of COVID-19 were provided by collaborators in the United States, Italy and Spain. The prospective study material was composed of cDNA or gDNA derived from T cells, B-cell-depleted T cells, or PBMCs. Deeply sampled blood TCRbeta repertoires from subjects exposed to, actively infected with, or recovered from COVID-19 were included in the dataset. The repertoires were made available in a free public database intended to serve as a resource for research on the immune response to SARS-CoV-2. Samples came from the ongoing ImmuneRACE study (first 160 participants) plus 1,254 subjects from 6 global collaborators. Sample metadata almost always included a de-identified subject ID, COVID-19 status, age in years and sex. Where available, HLA class I and class II types were taken from metadata supplied by the sample provider and were not determined by assay-based typing.

Collaborating institutions collected whole blood in K2EDTA tubes following their own protocols. For TCRbeta analysis, collaborators shipped samples as frozen whole blood, isolated PBMCs, or DNA extracted from either of those sample types. This clone was counted a single time. There is no known antigen for this receptor. Base qualities are missing; no much larger clone stands one base away. TCRbeta CDR3 regions were amplified from genomic DNA using the immunoSEQ Assay, a bias-controlled multiplex PCR. The authors' analysis ran thus. Within the assay, amplification of reference gene primers was used to estimate how many nucleated cells each sample contained. To quantify the absolute abundance of each unique TCRbeta CDR3 rearrangement, sequence reads were collapsed and filtered. For each sample, productive Simpson clonality was calculated as the square root of Simpson's diversity index over productive rearrangements. This immuneACCESS table, as held by TCRdb, lists in-frame sequences with V and J called but not all clones. Of the missing ones, under half trace to an unresolved V gene in checked studies; the others have no known cause. V and J calls and clone size are given by that table; D and trimming were obtained from the DNA. The sample table contains over 90,000 clones; only one count was recorded for approximately 87% of them. Clones ranked in the top ten supply approximately 13% of the sample.

The paper's findings and limits, for the study overall: How much clinical and demographic metadata was included differed by source and by participant, and the metadata was provided uncurated.

Including cysteine and phenylalanine, the CDR3 has 13 amino acids. Only the CDR3 DNA stays, 39 bases, in frame from base 1. V is trimmed back by 6 bases and J by 6 bases, and the junction contains 1 base that no gene match accounts for. CDR1 is given as SGHRS and CDR2 as YFSETQ, both from the germline V gene. Rearrangement joined TRBV5-1 to TRBJ2-2, with 11 bases matching TRBD1. This TCR was sampled from a human donor in a cohort sampled during active or convalescent COVID-19. The sequencing sample was made of peripheral blood. At the DNA level, the sequence is TGCGCCAGCACGGGACAGGGGGCCGGGGAGCTGTTTTTT. Translated, it gives CASTGQGAGELFF.